One and the same sample provided the 4 T cell receptor beta chains below, sequenced in a study of blood T cells in healthy people across ages. Together with a sample-barcoded 5' primer, a J-beta primer mix was included in a second PCR lasting about 6 to 12 cycles. TCRdb re-called the 5' RACE reads through MiXCR, storing one row per CDR3 protein. The table has some 1,000,000 distinct CDR3 sequences, approximately 25% seen once; the top ten hold less than 0.75%. These data were also filed under a second study, of T cells of mothers and their children.

The material sequenced was blood. The receptors shown here come from a girl aged 2 to 9 in good health.

This clonotype was picked up a small number of times. This chain uses TRBV7-9 with TRBJ2-2, with TRBD2 identical over 8 bases. The CDR3 is 15 amino acids. Trimming cost V 5 bases and J 5 bases; bases outside gene matches: 7. From germline, CDR1 is SEHNR and CDR2 FQNEAQ (reference sequence). The CDR3 sequence: CASSPSGRGTGELFF. DNA for the CDR3: TGTGCCAGCAGCCCAAGCGGGAGAGGAACCGGGGAGCTGTTTTTT.

The DNA for the CDR3 is TGTGCCAGCAGCCCAATGACCCTCTCCTACGAGCAGTACTTC. The encoded protein is CASSPMTLSYEQYF. This chain joins TRBV3-1 and TRBJ2-7; D remains ambiguous. Germline CDR1 is LGHDT and CDR2 is YNNKEL (reference sequence). This CDR3 contains 14 residues. Trimming removed 4 bases at V and 0 bases at J, with 10 bases between.

The chain couples TRBV28 to TRBJ1-2, with no clear D. Germline values: CDR1 MDHEN, CDR2 SYDVKM. The CDR3 contains 13 residues. Trimming shortened V by 5 bases and J by 3 bases, and 10 bases separated the two germline ends. The CDR3 DNA reads as TGTGCCAGCAGTCCATCATTGGACTATGGCTACACCTTC. This encodes CASSPSLDYGYTF.

This clonotype was seen only a few times. V and J are TRBV29-1 and TRBJ2-7; 10 nucleotides agree with TRBD1. Germline V gene lookup returns CDR1 SQVTM and CDR2 ANQGSEA. The CDR3 totals 13 residues. Trimming took 7 bases from V and 2 from J; bases not matched to a gene: 5. This chain's CDR3 is CSAGQGLPYEQYF. In DNA, the CDR3 is TGCAGCGCGGGACAGGGGTTACCCTACGAGCAGTACTTC.